This T cell receptor (beta chain) was identified in a study of response to subunit inactivated influenza vaccine. Trimming left V 4 bases short and J 0 bases short, with 9 bases between. Germline CDR1 and CDR2: SGHTA and FQGNSA. This CDR3 region has 14 residues. TCRdb independently ran MiXCR on the RT-PCR reads; one entry per CDR3 protein. The repertoire includes roughly 700,000 distinct CDR3 sequences, approximately 15% of them detected once, and approximately 7% sits in the top ten. This sequence joins TRBV7-2 and TRBJ2-5, with TRBD2 as a possible D gene (6 bases). The specimen was PBMCs from blood, collected 14 to 15 days before vaccination. This sequence originates from a man aged 45-65 years who received an inactivated influenza vaccine. The CDR3 reads CASSWWGDQETQYF. The CDR3 DNA reads as TGTGCCAGCAGCTGGTGGGGGGACCAAGAGACCCAGTACTTC.